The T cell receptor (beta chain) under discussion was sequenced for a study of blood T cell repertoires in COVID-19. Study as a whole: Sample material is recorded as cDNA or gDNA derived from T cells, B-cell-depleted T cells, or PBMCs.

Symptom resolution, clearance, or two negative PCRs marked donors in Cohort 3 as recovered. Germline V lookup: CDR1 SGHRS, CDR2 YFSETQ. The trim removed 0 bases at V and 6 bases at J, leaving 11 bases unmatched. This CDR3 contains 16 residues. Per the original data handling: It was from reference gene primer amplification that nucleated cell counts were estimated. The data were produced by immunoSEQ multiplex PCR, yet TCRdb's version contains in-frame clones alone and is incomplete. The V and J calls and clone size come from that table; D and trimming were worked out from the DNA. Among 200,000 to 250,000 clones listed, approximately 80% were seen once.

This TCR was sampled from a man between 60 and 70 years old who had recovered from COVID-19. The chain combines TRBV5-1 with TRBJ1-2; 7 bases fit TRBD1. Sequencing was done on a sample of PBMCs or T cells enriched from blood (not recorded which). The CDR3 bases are TGCGCCAGCAGCTTGGCAAGGGGGCATCGGAAAGATGGCTACACCTTC. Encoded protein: CASSLARGHRKDGYTF.